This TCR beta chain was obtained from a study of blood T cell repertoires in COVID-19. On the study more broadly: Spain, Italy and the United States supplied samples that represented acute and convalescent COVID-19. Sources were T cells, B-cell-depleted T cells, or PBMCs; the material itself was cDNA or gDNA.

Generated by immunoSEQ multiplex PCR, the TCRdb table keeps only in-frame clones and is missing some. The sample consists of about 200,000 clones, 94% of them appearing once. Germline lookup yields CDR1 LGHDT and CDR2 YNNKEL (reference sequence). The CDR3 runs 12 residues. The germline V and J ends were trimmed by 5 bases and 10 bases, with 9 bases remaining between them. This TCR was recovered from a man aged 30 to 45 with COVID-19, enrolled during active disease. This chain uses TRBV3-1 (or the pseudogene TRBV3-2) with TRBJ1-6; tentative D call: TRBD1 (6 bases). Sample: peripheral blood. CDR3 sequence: CASSWTDSPLHF. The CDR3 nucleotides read TGTGCCAGCAGCTGGACAGACTCACCCCTCCACTTT.